The 25 T cell receptor beta chains reported below all come from one sample, sequenced in a study of blood T cell repertoires in COVID-19. Clones were sequenced by immunoSEQ multiplex PCR, and TCRdb holds only the in-frame ones, with some missing. The sample has about 68,000 clones; 80% to 90% are singletons. The sequencing input was peripheral blood. These receptors were collected from a woman aged 55-69 years with acute or convalescent COVID-19.

This clone was observed once. This chain connects TRBV3-1 (or the pseudogene TRBV3-2) to TRBJ1-1, with TRBD1 identical over 8 bases. The germline CDR1 and CDR2 sequences are LGHDT and YNNKEL (reference sequence). The CDR3 loop spans 14 amino acids. V was pared by 6 bases and J by 1 base, with 4 bases of the junction left unmatched. CDR3 in DNA: TGTGCCAGCAGAAACAGGGGGGAGAACACTGAAGCTTTCTTT. Its protein product is CASRNRGENTEAFF.

The rearrangement links TRBV20-1 to TRBJ1-1; D gene ambiguous. Germline V gives CDR1 DFQATT, CDR2 SNEGSKA (reference sequence). Trimming shortened V by 2 bases and J by 8 bases, and 9 bases separated the two germline ends. This CDR3 has 11 amino acids. The CDR3 here is CSARLEPEAFF. Here the CDR3 DNA reads TGCAGTGCTAGACTGGAGCCCGAAGCTTTCTTT.

This clone showed up just a few times. The rearrangement joins TRBV28 to TRBJ1-6, with a weak D call TRBD1 (6 bases). The germline gives CDR1 MDHEN, CDR2 SYDVKM. The CDR3 contains 16 residues. The germline V and J ends were trimmed by 2 bases and 10 bases, with 18 bases remaining between them. Here the CDR3 DNA reads TGTGCCAGCAGTTTAGGGGCTGGGGCAGGGGCCTCACCCCTCCACTTT. It yields the protein CASSLGAGAGASPLHF.

The chain carries TRBV19 and TRBJ2-2; a weak D match, TRBD1 (5 bases). The germline CDR1 and CDR2 sequences are LNHDA and SQIVND (reference sequence). The CDR3 loop spans 16 amino acids. V was clipped by 7 bases and J by 2 bases, with 17 bases between them. This chain's CDR3 is CASTPGQRGNTGELFF. In nucleotides, the CDR3 is TGTGCCAGTACCCCAGGACAAAGGGGAAACACCGGGGAGCTGTTTTTT. Full variable domain (rest looked up from reference TRBV19 and TRBJ2-2): DGGITQSPKYLFRKEGQNVTLSCEQNLNHDAMYWYRQDPGQGLRLIYYSQIVNDFQKGDIAEGYSVSREKKESFPLTVTSAQKNPTAFYLCASTPGQRGNTGELFFGEGSRLTVL.

The chain uses TRBV27 and TRBJ1-3, with 7 bases aligning to TRBD1. Germline-derived CDR1 and CDR2 are MNHEY and SMNVEV (reference sequence). The CDR3 sequence is 14 residues long. The V segment lost 4 bases and the J segment 4 bases; nucleotides outside the gene matches: 4. The CDR3 loop is CASSSQGKGNTIYF. In nucleotides, the CDR3 is TGTGCCAGCAGTTCACAGGGGAAAGGAAACACCATATATTTT.

This clone appeared a single time. This chain uses TRBV9 with TRBJ1-2; D is perhaps TRBD1 (5 bases). Trimming left V 4 bases short and J 4 bases short, with 17 bases between. Germline values: CDR1 SGDLS, CDR2 YYNGEE. This CDR3 has 15 residues. DNA of the CDR3: TGTGCCAGCAGCCCCCAGGGCTCAGTCCTCTATGGCTACACCTTC. It is translated as CASSPQGSVLYGYTF.

V is TRBV30 and J is TRBJ2-6; D is undetermined. Germline loops: CDR1 GTSNPN, CDR2 SVGIG (reference sequence). Trimming cost V 0 bases and J 1 base, with 7 bases left between them. This CDR3 spans 15 amino acids. The CDR3, as DNA: TGTGCCTGGAGTGTACAGTGGTCTGGGGCCAACGTCCTGACTTTC. Protein sequence: CAWSVQWSGANVLTF.

The rearrangement links TRBV28 to TRBJ1-2, with a tentative D call TRBD1 (6 bases). CDR1 is MDHEN, CDR2 SYDVKM, per germline. This CDR3 has 14 residues. V dropped 7 bases and J dropped 7 bases, with 19 bases sitting between them. CDR3 amino acids: CASILRRGMIGYTF. Written as DNA, the CDR3 is TGTGCCAGCATCCTTCGCAGGGGCATGATTGGCTACACCTTC.

The gene calls are TRBV2 and TRBJ1-5, with TRBD1 identical over 7 bases. Germline-derived CDR1 and CDR2 are SNHLY and FYNNEI. With 2 bases clipped from V and 5 bases from J, the junction kept 6 bases outside the gene matches. The CDR3 is 15 residues long. CDR3 nucleotide sequence: TGTGCCAGCAGTGAACTTACAGGGGTGGATCAGCCCCAGCATTTT. This codes for CASSELTGVDQPQHF.

This rearrangement joins TRBV5-1 to TRBJ2-7, with 12 bases that match TRBD2. Germline V gene sequence: CDR1 SGHRS, CDR2 YFSETQ. The CDR3 sequence is 15 residues long. V lost 1 base and J lost 5; bases outside the gene matches: 4. The CDR3 here is CASSLRLAGVNEQYF. CDR3 nucleotide sequence: TGCGCCAGCAGCTTGAGACTAGCGGGAGTCAACGAGCAGTACTTC.

This clone was seen only a few times. The V call is TRBV11-1, the J call TRBJ2-2, with D unresolved. Looked up from germline, CDR1 is SGHAT and CDR2 is FQDESV (reference sequence). This CDR3 region has 15 residues. V shed 5 bases and J shed 1 base, with 11 bases lying between them. For the CDR3, the DNA is TGTGCCAGCAGCCTAACAGTACGGAACACCGGGGAGCTGTTTTTT. This codes for CASSLTVRNTGELFF. Combining the CDR3 with reference TRBV11-1 and TRBJ2-2 gives the whole variable domain EAEVAQSPRYKITEKSQAVAFWCDPISGHATLYWYRQILGQGPELLVQFQDESVVDDSQLPKDRFSAERLKGVDSTLKIQPAELGDSAMYLCASSLTVRNTGELFFGEGSRLTVL.

The gene calls are TRBV6-6 and TRBJ2-7; a weak D match, TRBD1 (6 bases). The CDR3 is 16 residues long. Germline V lookup: CDR1 MNHNY, CDR2 SVGAGI (reference sequence). V gave up 0 bases and J gave up 2 bases, with 14 bases separating them. CDR3: CASSYSFNGTPYEQYF. CDR3 nucleotides: TGTGCCAGCAGTTACTCGTTTAATGGGACACCCTACGAGCAGTACTTC.

The gene calls are TRBV2 and TRBJ2-3; 11 positions agree with TRBD1. The CDR3 length is 16 residues. After removal of 6 bases from V and 1 base from J, the junction contained 6 bases not matched to a gene. Germline loops: CDR1 SNHLY, CDR2 FYNNEI. CDR3 DNA sequence: TGTGCCAGCAGCCGGACAGGGGGCCCCCGCACAGATACGCAGTATTTT. Translation gives CASSRTGGPRTDTQYF.

The J gene is TRBJ1-1, the V gene TRBV6-1; perhaps TRBD1 as D (5 bases). Deletions cut 0 bases from V and 11 bases from J, with 16 bases between. The CDR3 is made up of 14 amino acids. In germline, CDR1 is MNHNS, CDR2 SASEGT. The CDR3 region has the DNA TGTGCCAGCAGTGAAGCGAGCCAGGGTTTATGGGCTTTCTTT. This gives the protein CASSEASQGLWAFF.

By sample share, this clone is medium-sized (0.01 to 0.1%). The chain recombines TRBV6-6 with TRBJ2-7; a possible D gene is TRBD2 (6 bases). Per the germline V gene, CDR1 is MNHNY and CDR2 is SVGAGI (reference sequence). This CDR3 contains 13 residues. Trimming took 7 bases from V and 1 from J, leaving 11 bases between them. The CDR3 spells CASTGGTSYEQYF. As DNA, the CDR3 is TGTGCCAGCACAGGAGGGACTTCCTACGAGCAGTACTTC.

This clone was picked up one time. The chain links TRBV18 to TRBJ1-2, with 7 bases identical to TRBD1. The CDR3 has 15 amino acids. The ends lost 3 bases at V and 4 bases at J; junction bases unmatched: 8. Germline loops: CDR1 KGHSH, CDR2 LQKENI. CDR3 nucleotides: TGTGCCAGCTCACCGGGGACAGATCCCGGCTATGGCTACACCTTC. Encoded protein: CASSPGTDPGYGYTF.

This chain joins TRBV6-5 and TRBJ1-2; TRBD1 matches at 7 bases. The CDR3 is 12 amino acids. Germline-derived CDR1 and CDR2 are MNHEY and SVGAGI. J gave up 4 bases and V 7 bases, and 3 bases lay outside the gene matches. As DNA, the CDR3 is TGTGCCAGCAACAGGGGCGTCTATGGCTACACCTTC. Translated: CASNRGVYGYTF.

The chain carries TRBV11-2 and TRBJ2-3, with D perhaps matching TRBD1 (7 bases). Germline CDR1 SGHAT, CDR2 FQNNGV. Trimming took 5 bases from V and 2 from J, leaving 17 bases between them. There are 16 residues in the CDR3. CDR3 sequence reads: CASSPGGGLNTDTQYF. The CDR3, as DNA: TGTGCCAGCAGCCCCGGAGGGGGCCTTAACACAGATACGCAGTATTTT.

The chain carries TRBV5-1 and TRBJ1-1; 8 positions match TRBD1. The CDR3 spans 15 residues. J gave up 1 base and V 2 bases, and 4 bases lay outside the gene matches. Germline V gene sequence: CDR1 SGHRS, CDR2 YFSETQ. The CDR3 loop reads CASSFQGAQNTEAFF. CDR3 coding DNA: TGCGCCAGCAGCTTCCAGGGGGCTCAGAACACTGAAGCTTTCTTT.

This sequence joins TRBV2 and TRBJ1-1; 7 nucleotides agree with TRBD1. This CDR3 has 15 residues. Germline V CDR1 and CDR2: SNHLY, FYNNEI. The V gene end was trimmed by 6 bases and the J gene end by 4 bases; junction bases not matched to a gene: 11. The CDR3 DNA reads TGTGCCAGCAGGACGCCGTCACCAGGGGGCACTGAAGCTTTCTTT. It translates to CASRTPSPGGTEAFF.

The chain couples TRBV6-1 to TRBJ2-7, with 14 bases fitting TRBD2. CDR3 length equals 18 residues. The V gene end was trimmed by 4 bases and the J gene end by 3 bases; junction bases not matched to a gene: 11. Germline lookup yields CDR1 MNHNS and CDR2 SASEGT. The CDR3 sequence is CASSGPFGTSGRVYEQYF. The CDR3 nucleotides read TGTGCCAGCAGTGGACCTTTCGGGACTAGCGGGAGAGTCTACGAGCAGTACTTC.

The V gene is TRBV5-1, the J gene TRBJ1-3; TRBD1 aligns across 8 bases. Germline CDR1 reads SGHRS; CDR2 reads YFSETQ. The junction had 3 bases not matched to a gene; V was cut back by 0 bases and J by 4 bases. The CDR3 runs to 15 residues. The chain's CDR3 is CASSLEQGVGNTIYF. CDR3 nucleotides: TGCGCCAGCAGCTTGGAACAGGGGGTCGGAAACACCATATATTTT.

This chain joins TRBV5-1 and TRBJ2-5, with 9 bases aligning to TRBD1. V was clipped by 4 bases and J by 5 bases; unmatched bases: 9. CDR1 is SGHRS, CDR2 YFSETQ, per germline. CDR3 length: 15 residues. The CDR3 reads CASSPGQGKWETQYF. In nucleotides, the CDR3 is TGCGCCAGCAGCCCGGGACAGGGAAAATGGGAGACCCAGTACTTC.

The chain joins TRBV5-1 to TRBJ2-5; D possibly corresponds to TRBD1 (6 bases). CDR1 and CDR2 from the germline V gene are SGHRS and YFSETQ. Deletions cut 0 bases from V and 2 bases from J, with 11 bases between. CDR3 length: 15 residues. The CDR3 loop is CASSLGDTLQETQYF. CDR3 DNA sequence: TGCGCCAGCAGCTTGGGGGACACCTTACAAGAGACCCAGTACTTC.

V gene TRBV24-1 combines with J gene TRBJ1-2; TRBD1 aligns across 9 bases. The CDR3 covers 17 residues. The V gene end was trimmed by 4 bases and the J gene end by 6 bases; junction bases not matched to a gene: 14. The germline V gene has CDR1 KGHDR and CDR2 SFDVKD. As DNA, the CDR3 is TGTGCCACCAGTGACGGCCCTTCCACAGGGGGCGGAGATGGCTACACCTTC. Residues: CATSDGPSTGGGDGYTF.